This TCR beta chain is from a study of T-cell reconstitution after alpha-beta-depleted transplantation in children. Preparation of the TCRbeta library was carried out with unique molecular identifiers. One entry per CDR3 protein results from TCRdb running MiXCR on the PCR reads. The table records roughly 100,000 distinct CDR3 sequences, approximately 8% of them present only once. Per germline, CDR1 SGHDT and CDR2 YYEEEE. The CDR3 extends over 17 amino acids. V lost 3 bases and J lost 0, with 16 bases in between. This clonotype was observed at least ten times. Its target is unknown. Study outcomes and limitations: Several hundred graft clones that had expanded were reportedly the source of alpha-beta T cells about two months after transplant. Surviving thymic progenitors and recipient T cells were the source of high TCRbeta diversity at day 60 in some patients. T cells produced anew were the main source of T-cell counts and diversity one year after transplant.

The rearrangement links TRBV5-6 to TRBJ2-4, with D perhaps TRBD1 or TRBD2 (5 bases each). The source is a boy aged 2-15 years with acute lymphoblastic leukemia, due to receive a stem cell transplant. This specimen consisted of PBMCs, obtained before TCRalphabeta/CD19-depleted stem cell transplant. DNA of the CDR3: TGTGCCAGCAGCTCCCCCCCGGGGCATCTAGCCAAAAACATTCAGTACTTC. Its translation: CASSSPPGHLAKNIQYF.